The present T cell receptor beta chain was sequenced within a study of cytomegalovirus exposure and HLA in healthy donors. Germline V gives CDR1 MNHNY, CDR2 SVGAGI (reference sequence). This CDR3 contains 15 residues. The ends were cut back, 7 bases at V and 3 bases at J, with 19 bases in the middle. Overall study findings and caveats: Common viral pathogens (according to a later analysis) appeared linked to several of the most significant clusters.

Primers included in the PCR were 60 Vbeta and 13 Jbeta primers. Some clones are missing from TCRdb's copy, which holds only in-frame ones; the method was immunoSEQ multiplex PCR. The sample contains about 150,000 clones, about three quarters of which appear only once. Turning to this clone: Its specificity is unknown.

V is TRBV6-6 and J is TRBJ2-7, with TRBD1 as a possible D gene (5 bases). Sequencing was carried out using PBMCs. The receptor was isolated from a woman aged 35 to 49 in good health and CMV-seronegative. The CDR3 DNA reads as TGTGCCAGCACCCACTCCAGGGTTCCTAGCTACGAGCAGTACTTC. Protein product: CASTHSRVPSYEQYF.